The present TCR beta chain was sequenced within a study of T cells after yellow fever vaccination. Study-wide points: Some clonotypes were seen in both the CD4 and the CD8 compartments. These made up a small share and likely arose from convergent recombination. After the booster, approximately 96% of CD4 and roughly nine tenths of CD8 primary-response clones were re-detected.

The table lists this clonotype with a few counts. Its specificity is unknown. TCRdb re-called the 5' RACE reads through MiXCR, storing one row per CDR3 protein. The repertoire holds some 170,000 distinct CDR3 sequences, with around 8.5% as singletons. V gave up 0 bases and J gave up 5 bases, with 8 bases separating them. Germline loops: CDR1 MGHRA, CDR2 YSYEKL. The CDR3 consists of 13 residues. This sample comprised CD8+ T cells sorted from PBMCs, obtained 45 days after the yellow fever booster vaccination. The sequence was collected from a man aged 18 to 29 who received the YFV17D yellow fever vaccine. This chain uses TRBV4-1 with TRBJ2-7; tentatively, D is TRBD1 (5 bases). The CDR3 reads CASSQDRVDEQYF. The CDR3 nucleotides are TGCGCCAGCAGCCAAGACAGGGTGGACGAGCAGTACTTC.